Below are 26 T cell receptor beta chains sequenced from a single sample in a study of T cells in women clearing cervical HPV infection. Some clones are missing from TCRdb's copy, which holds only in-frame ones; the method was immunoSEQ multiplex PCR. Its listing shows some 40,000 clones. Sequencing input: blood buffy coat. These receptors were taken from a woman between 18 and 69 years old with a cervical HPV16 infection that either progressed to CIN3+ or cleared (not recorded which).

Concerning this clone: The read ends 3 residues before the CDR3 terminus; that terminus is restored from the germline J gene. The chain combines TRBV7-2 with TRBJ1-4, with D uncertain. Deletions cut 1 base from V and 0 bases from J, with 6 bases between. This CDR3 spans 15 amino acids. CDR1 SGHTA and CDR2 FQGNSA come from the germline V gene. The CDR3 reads CASSLVGATNEKLFF. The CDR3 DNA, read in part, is TGTGCCAGCAGCTTAGTCGGTGCAACTAATGAAAAA.

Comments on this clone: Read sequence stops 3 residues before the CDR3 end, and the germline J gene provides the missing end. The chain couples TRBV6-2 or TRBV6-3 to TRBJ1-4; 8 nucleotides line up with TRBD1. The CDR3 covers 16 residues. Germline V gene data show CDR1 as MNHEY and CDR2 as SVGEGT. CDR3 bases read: TGTGCCAGCAGTTACCGGACAGGGCCCACGAATTCACCA. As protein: CASSYRTGPTNSP. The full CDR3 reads CASSYRTGPTNSPLFF.

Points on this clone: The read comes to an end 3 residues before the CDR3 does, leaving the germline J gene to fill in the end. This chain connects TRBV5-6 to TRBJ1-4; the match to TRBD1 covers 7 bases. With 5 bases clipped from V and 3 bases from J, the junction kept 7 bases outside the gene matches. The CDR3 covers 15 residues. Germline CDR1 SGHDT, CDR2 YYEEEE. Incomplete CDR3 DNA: TGTGCCAGCAGGAGGCAGGGGGTGCCTAATGAAAAA. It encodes CASRRQGVPNEK. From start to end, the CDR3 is CASRRQGVPNEKLFF.

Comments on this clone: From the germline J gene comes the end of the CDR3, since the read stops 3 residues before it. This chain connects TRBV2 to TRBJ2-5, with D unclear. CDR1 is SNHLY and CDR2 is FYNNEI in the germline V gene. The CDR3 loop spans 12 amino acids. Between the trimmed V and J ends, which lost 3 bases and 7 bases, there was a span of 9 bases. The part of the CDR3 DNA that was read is TGTGCCAGCAGTGACAATCCGGGGACC. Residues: CASSDNPGT. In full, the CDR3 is CASSDNPGTQYF.

CDR3 sequence: CASSQGGKGGLNEKLFF. CDR3 DNA, as far as it was read: TGCGCCAGCAGCCAAGGTGGAAAAGGGGGATTGAATGAAAAA. V and J are TRBV4-1 and TRBJ1-4, with a tentative D call TRBD1 (6 bases). From the germline J gene comes the end of the CDR3, since the read stops 3 residues before it. CDR1 and CDR2 (germline): MGHRA, YSYEKL. Trimming left V 1 base short and J 5 bases short, with 17 bases between. The CDR3 loop spans 17 amino acids.

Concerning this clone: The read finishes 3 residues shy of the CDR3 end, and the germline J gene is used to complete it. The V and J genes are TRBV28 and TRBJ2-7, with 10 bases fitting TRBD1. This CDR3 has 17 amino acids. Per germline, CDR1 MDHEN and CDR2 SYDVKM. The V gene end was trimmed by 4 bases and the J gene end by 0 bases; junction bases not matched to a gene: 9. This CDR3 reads CASSWPLGQGSSYEQYF. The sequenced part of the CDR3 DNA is TGTGCCAGCAGTTGGCCCCTGGGACAGGGGAGCTCCTACGAG.

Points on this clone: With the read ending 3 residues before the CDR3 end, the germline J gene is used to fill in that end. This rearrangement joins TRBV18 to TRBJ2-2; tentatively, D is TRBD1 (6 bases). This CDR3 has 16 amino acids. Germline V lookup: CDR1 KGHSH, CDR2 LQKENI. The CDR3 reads CASSHGTPSTNEKLFF. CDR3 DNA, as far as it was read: TGTGCCAGCTCCCACGGGACACCCTCAACTAATGAAAAG.

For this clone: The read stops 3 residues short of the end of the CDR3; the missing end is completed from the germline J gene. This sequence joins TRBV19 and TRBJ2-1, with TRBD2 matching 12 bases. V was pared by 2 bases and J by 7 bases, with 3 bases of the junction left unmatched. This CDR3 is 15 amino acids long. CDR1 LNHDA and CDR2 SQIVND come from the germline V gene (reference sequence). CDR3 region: CASSISSGGGNEQFF. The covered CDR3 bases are TGTGCCAGTAGTATATCTAGCGGGGGGGGGAATGAG.

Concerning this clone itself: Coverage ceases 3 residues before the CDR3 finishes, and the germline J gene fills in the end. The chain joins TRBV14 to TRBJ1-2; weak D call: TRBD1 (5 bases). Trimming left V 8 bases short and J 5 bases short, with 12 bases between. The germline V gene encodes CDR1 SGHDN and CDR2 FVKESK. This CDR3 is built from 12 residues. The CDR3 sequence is CASGTGGYGYTF. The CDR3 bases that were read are TGTGCCAGCGGGACGGGGGGTTATGGC.

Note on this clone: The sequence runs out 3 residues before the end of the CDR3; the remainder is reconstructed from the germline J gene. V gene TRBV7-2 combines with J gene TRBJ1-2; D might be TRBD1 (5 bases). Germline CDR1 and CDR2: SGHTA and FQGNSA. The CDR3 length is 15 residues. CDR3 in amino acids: CASTVAGGPYNDYTF. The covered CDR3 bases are TGTGCCAGCACGGTAGCGGGGGGACCCTACAATGAC. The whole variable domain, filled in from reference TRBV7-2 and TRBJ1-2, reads GAGVSQSPSNKVTEKGKDVELRCDPISGHTALYWYRQSLGQGLEFLIYFQGNSAPDKSGLPSDRFSAERTGGSVSTLTIQRTQQEDSAVYLCASTVAGGPYNDYTFGSGTRLTVV.

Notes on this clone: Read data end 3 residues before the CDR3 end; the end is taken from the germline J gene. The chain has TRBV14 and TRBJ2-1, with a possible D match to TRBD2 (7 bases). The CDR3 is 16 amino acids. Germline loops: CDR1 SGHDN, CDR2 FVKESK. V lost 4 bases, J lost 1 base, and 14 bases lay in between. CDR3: CASSLVRGGSYNEQFF. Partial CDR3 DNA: TGTGCCAGCAGCCTAGTCAGGGGAGGGTCCTACAATGAG.

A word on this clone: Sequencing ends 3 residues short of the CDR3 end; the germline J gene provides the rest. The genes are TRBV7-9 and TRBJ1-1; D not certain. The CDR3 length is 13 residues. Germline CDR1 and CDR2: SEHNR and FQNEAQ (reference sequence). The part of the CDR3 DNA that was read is TGTGCCAGCAGCTTTGTGGGCACAGATACG. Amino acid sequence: CASSFVGTDT. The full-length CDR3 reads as CASSFVGTDTAFF.

The CDR3 DNA, read in part, is TGCAGTGCTACCCCCGGGACTAGCGGGGGTTTTACCTACGAG. Protein: CSATPGTSGGFTYE. In full, the CDR3 is CSATPGTSGGFTYEQYF. This chain joins TRBV20-1 and TRBJ2-7; 14 bases fit TRBD2. The read gets to within 3 residues of the CDR3 end, and the germline J gene fills in the rest. Trimming took 4 bases from V and 2 from J; bases not matched to a gene: 10. Germline V lookup: CDR1 DFQATT, CDR2 SNEGSKA (reference sequence). The CDR3 contains 17 residues.

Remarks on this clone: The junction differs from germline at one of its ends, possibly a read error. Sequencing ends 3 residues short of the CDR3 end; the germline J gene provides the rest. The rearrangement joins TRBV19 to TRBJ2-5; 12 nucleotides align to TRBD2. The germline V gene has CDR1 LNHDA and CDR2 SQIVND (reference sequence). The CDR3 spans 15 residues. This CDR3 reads CATSGLAGGEETQYF. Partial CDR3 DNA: TGTGCCACTAGTGGGCTAGCGGGAGGGGAAGAGACC.

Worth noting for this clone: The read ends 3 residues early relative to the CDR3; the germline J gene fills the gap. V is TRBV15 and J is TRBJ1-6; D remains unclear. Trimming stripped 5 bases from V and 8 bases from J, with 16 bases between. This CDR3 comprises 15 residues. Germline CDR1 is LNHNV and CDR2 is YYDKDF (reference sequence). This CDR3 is CATSLRVGFDSPLHF. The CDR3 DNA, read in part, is TGTGCCACCAGCCTCCGGGTCGGGTTTGATTCACCC.

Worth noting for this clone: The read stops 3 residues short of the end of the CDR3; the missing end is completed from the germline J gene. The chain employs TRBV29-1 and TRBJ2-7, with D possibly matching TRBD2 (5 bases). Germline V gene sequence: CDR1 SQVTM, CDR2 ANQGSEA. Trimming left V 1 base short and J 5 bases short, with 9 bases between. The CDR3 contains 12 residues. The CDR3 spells CSVEGLGDEQYF. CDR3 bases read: TGCAGCGTTGAAGGGCTCGGGGACGAG.

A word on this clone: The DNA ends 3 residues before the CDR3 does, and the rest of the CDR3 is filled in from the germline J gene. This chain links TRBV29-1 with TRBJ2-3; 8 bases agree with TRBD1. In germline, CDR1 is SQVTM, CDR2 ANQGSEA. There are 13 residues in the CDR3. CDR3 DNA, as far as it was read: TGCAGCGTTCGGGCAGGGGGCGATCAGCCG. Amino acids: CSVRAGGDQP. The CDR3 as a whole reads CSVRAGGDQPQYF.

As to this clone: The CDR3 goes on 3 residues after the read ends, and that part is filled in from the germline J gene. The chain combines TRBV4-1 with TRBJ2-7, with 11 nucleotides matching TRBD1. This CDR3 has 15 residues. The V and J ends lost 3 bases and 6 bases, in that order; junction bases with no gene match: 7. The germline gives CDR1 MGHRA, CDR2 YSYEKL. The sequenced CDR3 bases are TGCGCCAGCAGCCACGCGGGGACAGGGGGTGGCGAG. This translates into CASSHAGTGGGE. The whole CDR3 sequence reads CASSHAGTGGGEQYF.

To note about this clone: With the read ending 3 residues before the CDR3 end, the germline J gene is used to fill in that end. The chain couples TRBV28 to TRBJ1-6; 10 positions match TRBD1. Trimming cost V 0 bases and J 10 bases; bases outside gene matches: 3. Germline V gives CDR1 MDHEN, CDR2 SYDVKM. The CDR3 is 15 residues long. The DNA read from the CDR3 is TGTGCCAGCAGTTTATGGGGGACAGGGGAGTCACCC. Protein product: CASSLWGTGESP. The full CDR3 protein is CASSLWGTGESPLHF.

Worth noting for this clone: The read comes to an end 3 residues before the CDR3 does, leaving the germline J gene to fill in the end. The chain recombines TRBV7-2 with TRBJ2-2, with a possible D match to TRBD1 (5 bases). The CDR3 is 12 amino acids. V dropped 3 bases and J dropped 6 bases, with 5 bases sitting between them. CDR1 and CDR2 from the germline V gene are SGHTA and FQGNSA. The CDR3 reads CASSLGPGELFF. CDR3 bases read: TGTGCCAGCAGCTTGGGGCCCGGGGAG.

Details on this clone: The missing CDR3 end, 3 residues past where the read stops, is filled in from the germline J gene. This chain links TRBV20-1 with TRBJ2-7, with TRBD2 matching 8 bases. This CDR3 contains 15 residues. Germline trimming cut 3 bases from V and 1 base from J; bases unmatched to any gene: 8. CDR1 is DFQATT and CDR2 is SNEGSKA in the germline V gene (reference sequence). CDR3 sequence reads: CSARRVASGSYEQYF. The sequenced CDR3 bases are TGCAGTGCTAGGAGGGTGGCTAGCGGGTCCTACGAG.

The CDR3 bases that were read are TGCAGTGCTATCCGGGACAGTTCCTACGAG. Translated, it gives CSAIRDSSYE. The entire CDR3 reads CSAIRDSSYEQYF. The chain couples TRBV20-1 to TRBJ2-7; 7 nucleotides agree with TRBD1. Coverage ceases 3 residues before the CDR3 finishes, and the germline J gene fills in the end. This CDR3 contains 13 residues. With V trimmed by 4 bases and J by 1 base, 4 bases remained unmatched. Germline lookup yields CDR1 DFQATT and CDR2 SNEGSKA (reference sequence).

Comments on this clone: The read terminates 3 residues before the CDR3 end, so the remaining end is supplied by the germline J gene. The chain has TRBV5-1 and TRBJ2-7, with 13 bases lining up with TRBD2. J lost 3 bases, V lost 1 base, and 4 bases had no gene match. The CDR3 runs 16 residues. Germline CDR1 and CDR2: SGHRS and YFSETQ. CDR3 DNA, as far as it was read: TGCGCCAGCAGCTTGAGTCGGACTAGCGGGGGCTACGAG. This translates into CASSLSRTSGGYE. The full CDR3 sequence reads CASSLSRTSGGYEQYF.

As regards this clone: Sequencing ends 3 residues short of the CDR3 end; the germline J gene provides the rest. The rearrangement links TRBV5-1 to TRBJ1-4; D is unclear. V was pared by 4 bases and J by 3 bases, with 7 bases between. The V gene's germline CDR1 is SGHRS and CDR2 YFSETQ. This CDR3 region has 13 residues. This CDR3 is CASSPRPNEKLFF. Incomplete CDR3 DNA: TGCGCCAGCAGCCCCAGGCCTAATGAAAAA.

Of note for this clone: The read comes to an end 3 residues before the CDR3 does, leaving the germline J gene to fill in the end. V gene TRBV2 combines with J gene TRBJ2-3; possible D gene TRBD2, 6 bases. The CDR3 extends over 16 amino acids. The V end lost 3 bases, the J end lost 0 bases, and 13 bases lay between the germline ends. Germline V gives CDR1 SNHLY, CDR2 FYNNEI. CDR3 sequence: CASSDLARTSTDTQYF. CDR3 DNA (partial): TGTGCCAGCAGTGATCTAGCGCGCACTAGCACAGATACG.

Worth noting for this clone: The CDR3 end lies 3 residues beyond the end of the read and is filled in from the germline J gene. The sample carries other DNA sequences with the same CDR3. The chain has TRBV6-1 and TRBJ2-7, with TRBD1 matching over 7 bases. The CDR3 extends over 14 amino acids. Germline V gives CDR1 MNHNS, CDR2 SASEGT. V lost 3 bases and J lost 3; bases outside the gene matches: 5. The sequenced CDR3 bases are TGTGCCAGCAGTGAGACCCAGGGGGACTACGAG. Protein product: CASSETQGDYE. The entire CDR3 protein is CASSETQGDYEQYF.